The entry below gives a single TCR beta chain sequence along with its context. Its specificity is unknown. The V gene's germline CDR1 is SGHNT and CDR2 YENEEA. V was cut by 4 bases and J by 0 bases, with 9 bases left in between. This CDR3 spans 15 amino acids. Using immunoSEQ multiplex PCR, the repertoire was profiled, and TCRdb retains in-frame clones only, with some absent. This table has over 150,000 clones, 92% appearing once. This specimen belongs to a study of T cell responses to AZD1222 COVID-19 vaccine. Findings and limits, study-wide: The breadth and depth of Spike-specific TCRs increased once two AZD1222 doses had been given. Sampled repertoires all dated from after the peak T cell response.

Sequencing was performed on peripheral blood, taken on day 0 of MenACWY control vaccination. The source of this sequence is an adult in good health. The genes are TRBV11-3 and TRBJ2-2; D is ambiguous. The CDR3 region is CASSYSASNTGELFF. The CDR3, as DNA: TGTGCCAGCAGCTATTCGGCGTCGAACACCGGGGAGCTGTTTTTT.